A single sample gave rise to the 11 T cell receptor beta chains below, sequenced in a study of cytomegalovirus exposure and HLA in healthy donors. The primer mix had 60 Vbeta and 13 Jbeta primers. TCRdb's copy holds only in-frame clones and misses some; the assay was immunoSEQ multiplex PCR. The profile shows roughly 140,000 clones, 76% of them singletons. The sample comprised PBMCs. The receptors were gathered from a woman aged 40 to 49 in good health and CMV-seronegative.

The chain employs TRBV29-1 and TRBJ1-1; 8 nucleotides align to TRBD1. CDR1 SQVTM and CDR2 ANQGSEA come from the germline V gene. Trimming cost V 4 bases and J 4 bases; bases outside gene matches: 2. This CDR3 region has 12 residues. CDR3 coding DNA: TGCAGCGTTGTAGGACAGGGCACTGAAGCTTTCTTT. Its protein is CSVVGQGTEAFF.

The chain links TRBV29-1 to TRBJ2-1; 10 positions match TRBD1. J gave up 7 bases and V 6 bases, and 18 bases lay outside the gene matches. The CDR3 has 17 amino acids. Germline lookup yields CDR1 SQVTM and CDR2 ANQGSEA. CDR3: CSVTMTGGLLGVNEQFF. The CDR3 bases are TGCAGCGTGACTATGACAGGGGGCCTTCTTGGGGTGAATGAGCAGTTCTTC.

The sample holds one count of this clone. The rearrangement joins TRBV5-1 to TRBJ1-1; D gene unclear. Trimming cost V 1 base and J 6 bases, with 16 bases left between them. Germline CDR1 and CDR2: SGHRS and YFSETQ. The CDR3 is 15 residues long. The DNA for the CDR3 is TGCGCCAGCAGCTTGTCTAGAGGGCTTCGGGCTGAAGCTTTCTTT. Its translation: CASSLSRGLRAEAFF.

This clone was seen a handful of times. The CDR3 is CASSVGGHLWDTQYF. CDR3 nucleotide sequence: TGTGCCAGCAGCGTTGGGGGACACCTCTGGGATACGCAGTATTTT. The chain links TRBV9 to TRBJ2-3; D may be TRBD1 (6 bases). Per germline, CDR1 SGDLS and CDR2 YYNGEE. CDR3 length equals 15 residues. V was clipped by 2 bases and J by 6 bases, with 16 bases between them.

This chain uses TRBV9 with TRBJ1-1; D not resolved. The V and J ends lost 0 bases and 0 bases respectively, with 15 bases between them. The CDR3 covers 17 residues. Germline CDR1 is SGDLS and CDR2 is YYNGEE. The CDR3 loop is CASSVGGETAMNTEAFF. The CDR3 DNA follows: TGTGCCAGCAGCGTAGGGGGAGAAACCGCCATGAACACTGAAGCTTTCTTT. The full variable domain, completed using reference TRBV9 and TRBJ1-1, is DSGVTQTPKHLITATGQRVTLRCSPRSGDLSVYWYQQSLDQGLQFLIQYYNGEERAKGNILERFSAQQFPDLHSELNLSSLELGDSALYFCASSVGGETAMNTEAFFGQGTRLTVV.

V and J are TRBV30 and TRBJ1-3, with D maybe TRBD1 (5 bases). With 2 bases removed from V and 0 bases from J, the gap between germline ends came to 11 bases. Germline lookup yields CDR1 GTSNPN and CDR2 SVGIG (reference sequence). The CDR3 contains 15 residues. CDR3 sequence: CAWSIGGSSGNTIYF. The CDR3 DNA is TGTGCCTGGAGTATCGGGGGGAGCTCTGGAAACACCATATATTTT.

This clone was seen only once. The chain recombines TRBV7-9 with TRBJ1-2; a weak D match, TRBD1 (5 bases). This CDR3 contains 14 residues. V was shortened by 8 bases and J by 2 bases, with 15 bases between the two germline ends. Germline values: CDR1 SEHNR, CDR2 FQNEAQ (reference sequence). CDR3 sequence: CASGRGGVNYGYTF. CDR3 nucleotides: TGTGCCAGCGGTAGGGGAGGGGTGAACTATGGCTACACCTTC.

V and J are TRBV18 and TRBJ1-3, with TRBD1 identical over 7 bases. Trimming cost V 4 bases and J 0 bases; bases outside gene matches: 6. The CDR3 sequence is 16 residues long. The germline gives CDR1 KGHSH, CDR2 LQKENI. CDR3 amino acids: CASSLTGTASGNTIYF. CDR3 in DNA: TGTGCCAGCTCACTTACCGGGACAGCCTCTGGAAACACCATATATTTT.

This chain connects TRBV11-2 to TRBJ1-1; a possible D gene is TRBD1 (6 bases). The germline V gene encodes CDR1 SGHAT and CDR2 FQNNGV. This CDR3 is 13 amino acids long. V lost 0 bases, J lost 6 bases, and 8 bases lay in between. CDR3 residues: CASSLDRTAEAFF. The CDR3 nucleotides read TGTGCCAGCAGCTTAGATCGGACAGCTGAAGCTTTCTTT.

The chain joins TRBV5-1 to TRBJ2-5, with a weak D call TRBD1 (5 bases). The V end was cut by 0 bases, the J end by 8 bases, with 26 bases between. Germline CDR1 SGHRS, CDR2 YFSETQ. This CDR3 has 18 amino acids. CDR3 region: CASSLAPWGADIQSTQYF. Written as DNA, the CDR3 is TGCGCCAGCAGCTTGGCCCCATGGGGCGCGGACATCCAAAGTACCCAGTACTTC.

This chain links TRBV5-1 with TRBJ2-5; D uncertain. The CDR3 has 15 amino acids. The V and J ends lost 4 bases and 5 bases respectively, with 18 bases between them. Looked up from germline, CDR1 is SGHRS and CDR2 is YFSETQ. The CDR3: CASSPPGLSGETQYF. The CDR3, as DNA: TGCGCCAGCAGCCCCCCGGGTCTCTCTGGGGAGACCCAGTACTTC.